The 11 T cell receptor beta chains below all came from one sample that was sequenced in a study of shared clonotypes between healthy human individuals. Clones were read by immunoSEQ multiplex PCR, and TCRdb kept only the in-frame ones, dropping some. The sample holds about 1.1 million clones, around three quarters seen once. Sequencing was performed on memory CD4+ T cells from PBMCs. Subset defined: CD45RA-negative fraction. Receptor source: a man between 18 and 35 years old in good health. Some clones in this sample may be carry-over from other donors' samples.

The chain couples TRBV5-4 to TRBJ2-1, with 7 nucleotides matching TRBD2. The CDR3 is 16 amino acids. The V and J ends lost 4 bases and 6 bases, in that order; junction bases with no gene match: 13. Germline values: CDR1 SGHNT, CDR2 YYREEE (reference sequence). CDR3 DNA sequence: TGTGCCAGCAGCCCCCCGGGGGGTAGCGGTGGCAATGAGCAGTTCTTC. Amino acids: CASSPPGGSGGNEQFF.

The chain carries TRBV10-3 and TRBJ2-2, with 8 bases that match TRBD2. From germline, CDR1 is ENHRY and CDR2 SYGVKD. This CDR3 spans 16 amino acids. Trimming removed 6 bases from V and 2 bases from J; junction bases left unmatched: 8. Here the CDR3 reads CAIRASSGSNTGELFF. The CDR3 DNA sequence: TGTGCCATCAGGGCCTCTAGCGGGTCAAACACCGGGGAGCTGTTTTTT.

This clone appeared a few times. The chain is built from TRBV28 and TRBJ1-5; possible D gene TRBD1, 6 bases. This CDR3 is 17 amino acids long. Germline V gene lookup returns CDR1 MDHEN and CDR2 SYDVKM. V dropped 4 bases and J dropped 2 bases, with 18 bases sitting between them. CDR3 protein: CASSSVGGRLGNQPQHF. The CDR3 DNA is TGTGCCAGCAGTTCGGTGGGGGGGCGTTTGGGCAATCAGCCCCAGCATTTT.

This clone was counted many times. Other DNA sequences in this specimen translate into the identical CDR3. The V gene is TRBV6-5, the J gene TRBJ1-2; the D gene is possibly TRBD1 (6 bases). Deletions cut 0 bases from V and 4 bases from J, with 6 bases between. This CDR3 region has 13 residues. Germline values: CDR1 MNHEY, CDR2 SVGAGI. The CDR3 sequence is CASSYSTGYGYTF. DNA for the CDR3: TGTGCCAGCAGTTACTCGACAGGCTATGGCTACACCTTC.

The chain joins TRBV4-3 to TRBJ1-2; possible D gene TRBD1, 6 bases. Trimming removed 1 base from V and 4 bases from J, with 16 bases in between. CDR3 length: 16 residues. CDR1 is LGHNA, CDR2 YSLEER, per germline. The CDR3 is CASSQVPGANGYGYTF. The DNA of the CDR3 is TGCGCCAGCAGCCAAGTTCCGGGGGCGAACGGCTATGGCTACACCTTC.

This clone was seen only a few times. This rearrangement joins TRBV25-1 to TRBJ1-5, with D perhaps matching TRBD1 (6 bases). This CDR3 comprises 13 residues. Trimming shortened V by 9 bases and J by 6 bases, and 15 bases separated the two germline ends. CDR1 is MGHDK, CDR2 SYGVNS, per germline. CDR3 sequence reads: CASSGGTGQPQHF. CDR3 nucleotides: TGTGCCAGTTCCGGGGGCACGGGTCAGCCCCAGCATTTT.

This chain links TRBV5-1 with TRBJ2-7; 12 nucleotides align to TRBD2. V lost 4 bases, J lost 2 bases, and 4 bases stayed unmatched. CDR3 length equals 15 residues. In germline, CDR1 is SGHRS, CDR2 YFSETQ. DNA for the CDR3: TGCGCCAGCAGCATGACTAGCGGGGGCACCTACGAGCAGTACTTC. It codes for CASSMTSGGTYEQYF.

The chain combines TRBV28 with TRBJ1-1; 8 bases are a match to TRBD1. V lost 2 bases to trimming and J lost 12 bases; unmatched junction nucleotides: 5. Germline V lookup: CDR1 MDHEN, CDR2 SYDVKM. The CDR3 extends over 12 amino acids. This CDR3 reads CASSLDRGNSFF. The CDR3 DNA reads as TGTGCCAGCAGTTTAGACAGGGGTAACTCTTTCTTT.

The chain carries TRBV5-1 and TRBJ1-1; D possibly corresponds to TRBD1 (6 bases). Germline V gene sequence: CDR1 SGHRS, CDR2 YFSETQ. V lost 1 base and J 3 bases, leaving 10 bases between the germline ends. The CDR3 is made up of 14 amino acids. Written as DNA, the CDR3 is TGCGCCAGCAGCTTGTCAGGGGCGGACACTGAAGCTTTCTTT. It yields the protein CASSLSGADTEAFF.

This sequence joins TRBV4-1 and TRBJ2-1, with 12 positions matching TRBD2. V gave up 4 bases and J gave up 4 bases; unmatched junction bases: 2. The CDR3 length is 15 residues. CDR1 and CDR2 (germline): MGHRA, YSYEKL. The CDR3 region is CASSRGLAGYNEQFF. CDR3 DNA: TGCGCCAGCAGCCGCGGACTAGCGGGGTACAATGAGCAGTTCTTC.

The sample holds one count of this clone. The chain carries TRBV5-1 and TRBJ2-2; TRBD2 matches 7 bases. CDR3 length equals 15 residues. Germline trimming cut 4 bases from V and 6 bases from J; bases unmatched to any gene: 9. Germline values: CDR1 SGHRS, CDR2 YFSETQ. CDR3 loop: CASSPGGSVAGELFF. CDR3 DNA: TGCGCCAGCAGCCCCGGGGGGTCCGTCGCCGGGGAGCTGTTTTTT.